The clone carrying this T cell receptor beta chain showed up just a few times. The sample comes from a study of T-cell memory formation after mild COVID-19. Each CDR3 protein is one row after TCRdb ran MiXCR on the 5' RACE reads. Seen here are approximately 450,000 distinct CDR3 sequences, 15% to 20% observed once, and the top ten hold roughly an eighth. Germline CDR1 MGHRA, CDR2 YSYEKL. The V gene lost 3 bases and the J gene lost 11 bases, with 11 bases spanning the gap. This CDR3 is built from 13 residues. The genes are TRBV4-1 and TRBJ1-6, with D perhaps TRBD1 (5 bases). The source material was PBMCs or a T cell subset sorted from them (not recorded which). The TCR originated in an adult woman who had mild COVID-19 (a few samples of this study predate the infection). Cell type and time point are not known. CDR3 coding DNA: TGCGCCAGCAGCCATCCACAGGCGACACCCCTCCACTTT. Its translation is CASSHPQATPLHF.